These T cell receptor beta chains were read from a single sample in a study of T-cell reconstitution after alpha-beta-depleted transplantation in children. In TCRdb, the PCR reads were re-called with MiXCR into one record per CDR3 protein. The repertoire holds 300,000 to 400,000 distinct CDR3 sequences, with around 15% as singletons. Here the sequenced sample was PBMCs, mostly from graft donor cells, taken 360 days after TCRalphabeta/CD19-depleted stem cell transplant. The source is a male patient aged 2 to 9 who had a stem cell transplant for acute lymphoblastic leukemia, so the T cells may come from the graft donor. The CDR3 runs from the conserved cysteine through the conserved F or W. Fields, in order: V gene, J gene, CDR3 length, CDR3 protein.

TRBV5-4	TRBJ2-1	15	CASSFAGSAFNEQFF
TRBV5-1	TRBJ2-1	14	CASSLGGGRHEQFF
TRBV7-8	TRBJ1-1	15	CASSSLRDMNTEAFF
TRBV12-3/TRBV12-4	TRBJ2-1	17	CASSRQVSYRPGNEQFF
TRBV28	TRBJ2-5	16	CASSPHRGGSQETQYF
TRBV4-2	TRBJ2-6	18	CASSQFGQGTSGANVLTF
TRBV25-1	TRBJ2-2	17	CASSETSGIGGTGELFF
TRBV28	TRBJ1-3	15	CASSYLWTPGNTIYF
TRBV25-1	TRBJ2-1	15	CASSETGMGYNEQFF
TRBV9	TRBJ1-1	13	CASSPQGGTEAFF
TRBV29-1	TRBJ2-3	14	CSVVREEDTDTQYF
TRBV27	TRBJ1-2	16	CASSLSGTAYQFGYTF
TRBV6-1	TRBJ2-5	14	CASSVHGSRGTQYF
TRBV7-2	TRBJ2-7	14	CASTASGRAQRQYF
TRBV18	TRBJ2-1	17	CASSPPALAGGSNEQFF
TRBV29-1	TRBJ2-5	15	CSVEGTRKWKETQYF
TRBV9	TRBJ2-4	13	CASSVGDWNIQYF
TRBV7-2	TRBJ2-3	15	CASRLSGIRTDTQYF
TRBV4-1	TRBJ1-6	16	CASSQIPGQGFSPLHF
TRBV5-1	TRBJ1-2	14	CASSLGQRIWGYTF
TRBV6-1	TRBJ2-5	17	CATSALRQGNLKETQYF
TRBV12-3/TRBV12-4	TRBJ1-3	13	CASGDRIGNTIYF
TRBV5-5	TRBJ2-3	13	CASSLWPPDTQYF
TRBV18	TRBJ2-3	13	CASSPGPTDTQYF
TRBV5-4	TRBJ2-3	16	CASNTVTSGRTDTQYF
TRBV4-3	TRBJ2-2	18	CASSQERTYRGNTGELFF
TRBV4-3	TRBJ2-2	16	CASSKLSGGNTGELFF
TRBV12-3/TRBV12-4	TRBJ2-5	14	CASSPLLPQETQYF
TRBV30	TRBJ2-4	13	CAWSVGITSIQYF
TRBV2	TRBJ2-3	14	CASSEQRGTDTQYF
TRBV24-1	TRBJ2-7	13	CATSDRRGYEQYF
TRBV28	TRBJ2-7	20	CASSPVGGTSGSGVNYEQYF
TRBV4-3	TRBJ2-5	17	CASSQEGQGREGETQYF
TRBV10-3	TRBJ2-7	15	CAPPGPRAEIYEQYF
TRBV29-1	TRBJ2-7	14	CSVDGLADRNEQYF
TRBV6-5	TRBJ1-4	16	CASSYTIQFRYEKLFF
TRBV5-1	TRBJ1-3	16	CASSLSGRLSGNTIYF
TRBV20-1	TRBJ1-5	15	CSARRRAGGNQPQHF
TRBV5-1	TRBJ2-3	11	CASRERTVKYF
TRBV7-2	TRBJ2-3	16	CASSFKLAAATDTQYF
TRBV20-1	TRBJ2-7	14	CSAIETGGRDEQYF
TRBV27	TRBJ1-2	14	CASSFGRSNYGYTF
TRBV3-1	TRBJ2-2	14	CASSQGINTRELFF
TRBV5-1	TRBJ2-1	16	CASSFALAGGYNEQFF
TRBV21-1	TRBJ2-7	16	CASSGPCRVEVYEQYF
TRBV28	TRBJ2-7	18	CASSLLLSTGTSGYEQYF
TRBV29-1	TRBJ2-2	13	CSVGFGDTGELFF
TRBV5-8	TRBJ1-5	16	CASSFGTGGKGQPQHF
TRBV7-2	TRBJ2-5	14	CASSLGGPRETQYF
TRBV24-1	TRBJ2-2	12	CATETGSGELFF
TRBV29-1	TRBJ2-3	15	CSAATGTTTTDTQYF
TRBV19	TRBJ2-2	15	CASSGRLAGAGELFF
TRBV29-1	TRBJ2-7	14	CSVGGLASGYEQYF
TRBV5-1	TRBJ2-5	14	CASSPGTGTETQYF